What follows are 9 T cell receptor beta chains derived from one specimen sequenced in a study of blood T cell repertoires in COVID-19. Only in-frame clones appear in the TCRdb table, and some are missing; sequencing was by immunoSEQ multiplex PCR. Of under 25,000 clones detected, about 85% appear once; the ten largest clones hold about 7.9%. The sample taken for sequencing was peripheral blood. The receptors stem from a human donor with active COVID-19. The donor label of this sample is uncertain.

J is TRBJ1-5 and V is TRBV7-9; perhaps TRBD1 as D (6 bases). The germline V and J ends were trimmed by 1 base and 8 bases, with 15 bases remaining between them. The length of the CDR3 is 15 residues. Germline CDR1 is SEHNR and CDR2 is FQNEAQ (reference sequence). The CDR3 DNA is TGTGCCAGCAGCTTAGGAGACAGGCCCGGGGAGCCCCAGCATTTT. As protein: CASSLGDRPGEPQHF.

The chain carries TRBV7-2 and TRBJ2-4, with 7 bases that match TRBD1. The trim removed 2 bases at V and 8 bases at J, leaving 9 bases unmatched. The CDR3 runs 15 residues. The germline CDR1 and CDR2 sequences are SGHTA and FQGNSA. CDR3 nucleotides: TGTGCCAGCAGCTTACTCGCAGGGGGTCCCGACATTCAGTACTTC. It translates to CASSLLAGGPDIQYF.

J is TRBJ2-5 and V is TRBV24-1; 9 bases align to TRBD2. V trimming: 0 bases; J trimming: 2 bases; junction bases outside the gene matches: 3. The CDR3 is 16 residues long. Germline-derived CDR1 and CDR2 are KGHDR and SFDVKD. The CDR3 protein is CATSDLVTSGQETQYF. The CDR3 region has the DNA TGTGCCACCAGTGATTTGGTCACTAGCGGGCAAGAGACCCAGTACTTC.

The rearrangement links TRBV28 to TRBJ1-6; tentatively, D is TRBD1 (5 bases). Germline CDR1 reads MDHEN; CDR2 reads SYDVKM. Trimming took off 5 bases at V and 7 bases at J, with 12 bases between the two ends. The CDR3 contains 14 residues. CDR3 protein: CASSQGSLNSPLHF. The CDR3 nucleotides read TGTGCCAGCAGTCAGGGCAGTTTAAATTCACCCCTCCACTTT.

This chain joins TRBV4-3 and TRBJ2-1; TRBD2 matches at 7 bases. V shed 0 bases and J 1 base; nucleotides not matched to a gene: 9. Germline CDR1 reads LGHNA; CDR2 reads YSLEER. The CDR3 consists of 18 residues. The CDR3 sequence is CASSQETALAASYNEQFF. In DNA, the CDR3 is TGCGCCAGCAGCCAAGAAACGGCCCTAGCGGCTTCCTACAATGAGCAGTTCTTC.

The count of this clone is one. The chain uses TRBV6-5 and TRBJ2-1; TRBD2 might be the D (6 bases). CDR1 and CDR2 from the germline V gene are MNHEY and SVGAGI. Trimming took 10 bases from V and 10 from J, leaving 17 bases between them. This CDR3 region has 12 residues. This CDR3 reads CATMGWTTEQFF. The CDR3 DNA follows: TGTGCCACGATGGGATGGACTACCGAGCAGTTCTTC.

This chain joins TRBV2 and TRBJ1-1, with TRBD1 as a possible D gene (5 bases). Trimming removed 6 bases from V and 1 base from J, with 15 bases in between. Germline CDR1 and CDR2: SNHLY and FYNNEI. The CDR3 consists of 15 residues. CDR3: CASRRSQVPNTEAFF. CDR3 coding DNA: TGTGCCAGCAGACGTTCACAGGTCCCGAACACTGAAGCTTTCTTT.

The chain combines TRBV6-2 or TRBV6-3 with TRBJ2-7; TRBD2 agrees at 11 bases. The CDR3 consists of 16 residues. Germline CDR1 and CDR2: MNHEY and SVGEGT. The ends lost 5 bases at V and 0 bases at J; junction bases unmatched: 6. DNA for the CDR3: TGTGCCAGCAGTGCTCCGGGACTAGCGGCCTCCTACGAGCAGTACTTC. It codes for CASSAPGLAASYEQYF.

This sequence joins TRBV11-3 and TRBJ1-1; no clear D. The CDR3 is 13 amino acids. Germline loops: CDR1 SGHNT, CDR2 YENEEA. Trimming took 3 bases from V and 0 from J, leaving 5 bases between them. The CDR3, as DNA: TGTGCCAGCAGCTTGGAGGTGAACACTGAAGCTTTCTTT. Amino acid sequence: CASSLEVNTEAFF.